The present TCR beta chain was sequenced within a study of T cells in Graves' hyperthyroidism and ophthalmopathy. Study-wide context: Peripheral blood was obtained at initial diagnosis, preceding any treatment. The study, taken as a whole, reports: Most clonotypes expanded in the thyroid (above 0.001) were also present in blood. Ophthalmopathy was distinguished from stable hyperthyroidism by 13 V-J signatures.

The investigators amplified TCR beta CDR3 regions from RNA transcripts. With the HTBI primer set, the TCR CDR3 went through a first round of RT-PCR. TCRdb reprocessed the multiplex PCR reads with MiXCR, giving one entry per CDR3 protein. The sample includes more than 500,000 distinct CDR3 sequences, roughly 16% of them seen just once. On this clonotype: The antigen is undetermined.

Germline CDR1 and CDR2: LGHNA and YSLEER. Unmatched junction bases numbered 22, after V lost 1 base and J lost 1 base. The CDR3 loop spans 21 amino acids. Graves' hyperthyroidism qualified as stable when ophthalmopathy did not progress within 18 months. Sample: blood. The source of this sequence is a woman aged 30 to 39 with Graves' hyperthyroidism. This chain uses TRBV4-3 with TRBJ2-7, with 7 bases identical to TRBD2. CDR3 in amino acids: CASSQVTGPEAAGEGSYEQYF. DNA for the CDR3: TGCGCCAGCAGCCAAGTCACGGGCCCTGAGGCGGCGGGAGAGGGTTCCTACGAGCAGTACTTC.